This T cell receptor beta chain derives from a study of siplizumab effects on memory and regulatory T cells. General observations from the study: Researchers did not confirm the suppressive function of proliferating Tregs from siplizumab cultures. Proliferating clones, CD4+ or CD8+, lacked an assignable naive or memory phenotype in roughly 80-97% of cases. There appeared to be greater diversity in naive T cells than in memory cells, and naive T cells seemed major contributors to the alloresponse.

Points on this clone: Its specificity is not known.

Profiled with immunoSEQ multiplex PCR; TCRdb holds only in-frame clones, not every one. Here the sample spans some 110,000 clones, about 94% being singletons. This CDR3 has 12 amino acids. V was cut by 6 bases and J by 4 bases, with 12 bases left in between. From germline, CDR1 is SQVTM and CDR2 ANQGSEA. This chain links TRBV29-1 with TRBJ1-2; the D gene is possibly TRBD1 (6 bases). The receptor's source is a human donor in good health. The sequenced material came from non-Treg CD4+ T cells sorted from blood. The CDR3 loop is CSVQQGLYGYTF. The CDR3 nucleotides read TGCAGCGTGCAACAGGGTCTCTATGGCTACACCTTC.